This T cell receptor beta chain was found in a study of T cell responses to AZD1222 COVID-19 vaccine. TCRdb's copy holds only in-frame clones and misses some; the assay was immunoSEQ multiplex PCR. Counted here are 95,000 to 150,000 clones, around 92% occurring once; the ten biggest clones make up approximately 1.1%. The CDR3 loop spans 14 amino acids. V gave up 3 bases and J gave up 7 bases; unmatched junction bases: 4. Germline CDR1 reads GTSNPN; CDR2 reads SVGIG (reference sequence). This sequence joins TRBV30 and TRBJ1-6, with 9 bases fitting TRBD1. The sequence was obtained from an adult in good health. This specimen was peripheral blood, taken on day 0 of AZD1222 vaccination. CDR3 bases: TGTGCCTGGAGCCGGGACAGGGCGAATTCACCCCTCCACTTT. It translates to CAWSRDRANSPLHF.